This T cell receptor beta chain was captured in a study of cytomegalovirus exposure and HLA in healthy donors. Study-wide results and caveats: Some TCR beta chains (around 180 of them) were listed as cytomegalovirus-associated. Reports indicate that TCR beta sequences accurately predicted the HLA-A and HLA-B alleles of most subjects.

From germline, CDR1 is LNHDA and CDR2 SQIVND (reference sequence). V was clipped by 3 bases and J by 1 base; unmatched bases: 11. The CDR3 totals 18 residues. Remarks on this clone: What it binds is not known.

In the PCR, 60 Vbeta and 13 Jbeta primers were used. Method: immunoSEQ multiplex PCR; TCRdb's copy keeps in-frame clones and lacks some. The sample contains 130,000 to 150,000 clones, about 70% of which appear only once. This sequence originates from a man aged 18 to 29 in good health and CMV-seronegative. The sample comprised PBMCs. The chain recombines TRBV19 with TRBJ1-5; 8 bases agree with TRBD1. The CDR3 region is CASSILSRGLISNQPQHF. The CDR3 DNA follows: TGTGCCAGTAGTATTTTGTCCAGGGGGCTTATCAGCAATCAGCCCCAGCATTTT.